The clone carrying this TCR beta chain has at least ten counts. This record comes from a study of T cells in Graves' hyperthyroidism and ophthalmopathy. For the diagnoses, clinical symptoms, serum thyroxine and TRAb, thyroid ultrasound and orbital computed tomography were used. RNA transcripts were the template for amplifying TCR beta CDR3 regions. TCR CDR3 regions were first amplified by RT-PCR with HTBI primers. TCRdb re-analysed the multiplex PCR reads in MiXCR, keeping a single row per CDR3 protein. The repertoire holds 350,000 to 400,000 distinct CDR3 sequences, with about 19% as singletons. Looked up from germline, CDR1 is MNHNS and CDR2 is SASEGT. V lost 8 bases and J lost 6; bases outside the gene matches: 9. This CDR3 is built from 14 residues.

The sample consisted of blood. The gene calls are TRBV6-1 and TRBJ2-2; 7 nucleotides match TRBD2. This TCR derives from a woman aged 18 to 35 with Graves' hyperthyroidism. CDR3 protein: CASHLQGGAGELFF. The CDR3 region has the DNA TGTGCCAGCCACCTCCAGGGAGGGGCCGGGGAGCTGTTTTTT.